The rows below give T cell receptor beta chains drawn from one sample of a study of T cell responses to AZD1222 COVID-19 vaccine. Generated by immunoSEQ multiplex PCR, the TCRdb table keeps only in-frame clones and is missing some. Found here are around 140,000 clones, 90% to 95% of them singletons; the top ten hold roughly an eighth. Sequences were derived from peripheral blood, sampled after recovery from COVID-19. The receptors come from an adult who had recovered from COVID-19. Each CDR3 is given with its conserved first and last residue.

len: 15
v_gene: TRBV7-9
j_gene: TRBJ2-2
CDR3aa: CASSPRGRGTGELFF

len: 13
v_gene: TRBV7-8
j_gene: TRBJ2-5
CDR3aa: CASSLLEGETQYF

len: 12
v_gene: TRBV11-3
j_gene: TRBJ2-1
CDR3aa: CASSFARNEQFF

len: 16
v_gene: TRBV6-6
j_gene: TRBJ1-1
CDR3aa: CATYLTGGRGRTEAFF

len: 15
v_gene: TRBV9
j_gene: TRBJ2-7
CDR3aa: CASSAWGLPGDEQYF

len: 15
v_gene: TRBV9
j_gene: TRBJ1-2
CDR3aa: CASSVEKGTNYGYTF

len: 15
v_gene: TRBV5-1
j_gene: TRBJ2-1
CDR3aa: CASSLDGGSYNEQFF

len: 14
v_gene: TRBV27
j_gene: TRBJ2-7
CDR3aa: CASSLFGPTYEQYF

len: 14
v_gene: TRBV30
j_gene: TRBJ1-6
CDR3aa: CAWIRDGTNSPLHF

len: 16
v_gene: TRBV28
j_gene: TRBJ1-2
CDR3aa: CASSPWGGASNYGYTF

len: 14
v_gene: TRBV29-1
j_gene: TRBJ2-3
CDR3aa: CSVCEQLSTDTQYF

len: 13
v_gene: TRBV11-2
j_gene: TRBJ1-2
CDR3aa: CASRNLGSVGYTF

len: 16
v_gene: TRBV27
j_gene: TRBJ2-7
CDR3aa: CASSLSRLAGPYEQYF

len: 14
v_gene: TRBV18
j_gene: TRBJ2-5
CDR3aa: CASSPRTGQETQYF

len: 16
v_gene: TRBV19
j_gene: TRBJ2-1
CDR3aa: CASSTSLGAAYNEQFF

len: 15
v_gene: TRBV7-2
j_gene: TRBJ2-7
CDR3aa: CASRGDRASSYEQYF

len: 15
v_gene: TRBV6-4
j_gene: TRBJ1-1
CDR3aa: CASSEGTGRNTEAFF

len: 14
v_gene: TRBV6-5
j_gene: TRBJ1-2
CDR3aa: CASREIAKVYGYTF

len: 16
v_gene: TRBV28
j_gene: TRBJ1-6
CDR3aa: CASSLTGTGGRSPLHF

len: 15
v_gene: TRBV5-5
j_gene: TRBJ2-7
CDR3aa: CASSFGTGGPYEQYF

len: 13
v_gene: TRBV10-2
j_gene: TRBJ1-1
CDR3aa: CASRGGRGTEAFF

len: 11
v_gene: TRBV3-1/TRBV3-2
j_gene: TRBJ2-1
CDR3aa: CASSGYNEQFF

len: 15
v_gene: TRBV7-9
j_gene: TRBJ2-3
CDR3aa: CASSPTSGRLDTQYF

len: 16
v_gene: TRBV5-6
j_gene: TRBJ2-1
CDR3aa: CASSLVWREGGNEQFF

len: 15
v_gene: TRBV30
j_gene: TRBJ1-3
CDR3aa: CAWSVKTGLVHTIYF

len: 15
v_gene: TRBV28
j_gene: TRBJ1-5
CDR3aa: CASSLRQGGNQPQHF

len: 17
v_gene: TRBV4-1
j_gene: TRBJ2-7
CDR3aa: CASSQQLTGQGLYEQYF

len: 14
v_gene: TRBV7-3
j_gene: TRBJ2-1
CDR3aa: CASSLTGGGDEQFF

len: 13
v_gene: TRBV7-6
j_gene: TRBJ2-4
CDR3aa: CASSTGTLNIQYF

len: 15
v_gene: TRBV11-2
j_gene: TRBJ1-3
CDR3aa: CASSLTGVAGNTIYF

len: 15
v_gene: TRBV5-1
j_gene: TRBJ2-3
CDR3aa: CASSFGLPSTDTQYF

len: 13
v_gene: TRBV30
j_gene: TRBJ1-2
CDR3aa: CAWFGGGRYGYTF

len: 14
v_gene: TRBV18
j_gene: TRBJ1-5
CDR3aa: CASSPKRGGQPQHF

len: 12
v_gene: TRBV28
j_gene: TRBJ1-1
CDR3aa: CASLAVNTEAFF

len: 14
v_gene: TRBV10-3
j_gene: TRBJ1-5
CDR3aa: CAISPGQANQPQHF

len: 12
v_gene: TRBV10-1
j_gene: TRBJ2-7
CDR3aa: CARGTSGYEQYF

len: 15
v_gene: TRBV7-9
j_gene: TRBJ2-2
CDR3aa: CASSRGPTNTGELFF

len: 10
v_gene: TRBV28
j_gene: TRBJ1-2
CDR3aa: CAYWSNGYTF

len: 13
v_gene: TRBV5-4
j_gene: TRBJ1-1
CDR3aa: CASSSGEGGLAFF

len: 13
v_gene: TRBV7-3
j_gene: TRBJ1-3
CDR3aa: CASSSDRGNTIYF

len: 20
v_gene: TRBV28
j_gene: TRBJ1-6
CDR3aa: CASSSPFDRGFGGGDSPLHF

len: 15
v_gene: TRBV2
j_gene: TRBJ2-5
CDR3aa: CASSELNRGGKTQYF

len: 15
v_gene: TRBV11-3
j_gene: TRBJ2-3
CDR3aa: CASSLGQGTPDTQYF